These 4 T cell receptor beta chains were sequenced from one sample in a study of cytomegalovirus exposure and HLA in healthy donors (dated by TCRdb to 2016 to 2017). Receptor amplification or capture employed the immunoSEQ multiplex PCR assay. For the multiplex PCR, a mixture combining 60 forward primers for TCR Vbeta segments and 13 reverse primers for TCR Jbeta segments was used. The table was pulled from immuneACCESS by TCRdb, which kept in-frame rearrangements only. Such tables lose some clones; where checked, under half of the loss comes from unresolved V genes, and the rest has no known cause. Within this sample are more than 150,000 clones, with around 80% of them counted one time only. The ten largest account for 1.3% to 1.5% of the sample. Sequences were obtained from PBMCs. These receptors all stem from a girl under 18 in good health and CMV-seropositive.

The chain uses TRBV29-1 and TRBJ2-5, with 12 bases aligning to TRBD2. The junction had 7 bases not matched to a gene; V was cut back by 1 base and J by 7 bases. Germline CDR1 and CDR2: SQVTM and ANQGSEA. CDR3 size: 15 residues. Here the CDR3 reads CSVEGLAGVRGTQYF. For the CDR3, the DNA is TGCAGCGTTGAAGGACTAGCGGGAGTCCGCGGGACCCAGTACTTC. The complete variable domain, with remaining parts taken from reference TRBV29-1 and TRBJ2-5, reads SAVISQKPSRDICQRGTSLTIQCQVDSQVTMMFWYRQQPGQSLTLIATANQGSEATYESGFVIDKFPISRPNLTFSTLTVSNMSPEDSSIYLCSVEGLAGVRGTQYFGPGTRLLVL.

The rearrangement uses TRBV19 and TRBJ2-7; TRBD2 agrees at 8 bases. The germline V gene has CDR1 LNHDA and CDR2 SQIVND (reference sequence). The length of the CDR3 is 15 residues. Trimming cost V 3 bases and J 2 bases; bases outside gene matches: 6. The CDR3 nucleotides are TGTGCCAGTAGTATTATAGTAGCGGGGACCTACGAGCAGTACTTC. It codes for CASSIIVAGTYEQYF.

The J gene is TRBJ2-2, the V gene TRBV4-1, with D unclear. The CDR3 has 16 amino acids. In germline, CDR1 is MGHRA, CDR2 YSYEKL. The V end was cut by 3 bases, the J end by 3 bases, with 14 bases between. The CDR3 here is CASSQWPKADTGELFF. CDR3 DNA: TGCGCCAGCAGCCAGTGGCCGAAGGCGGACACCGGGGAGCTGTTTTTT.

The rearrangement links TRBV27 to TRBJ2-1; TRBD2 aligns across 7 bases. The CDR3 consists of 15 residues. V gave up 5 bases and J gave up 4 bases; unmatched junction bases: 8. Germline V lookup: CDR1 MNHEY, CDR2 SMNVEV (reference sequence). The CDR3 reads CASSPSGRVYNEQFF. For the CDR3, the DNA is TGTGCCAGCAGTCCTTCGGGGAGGGTTTACAATGAGCAGTTCTTC.